The entry below describes one TCR beta chain. Its cognate antigen is unknown. The data originate from a study of human T cells and chemical hapten exposure. Study-level background: The patients, most of them female, presented with alopecia areata, totalis or universalis.

Study outcomes and limitations: The number of TCRs above 1 in 1000 frequency did not change after DPC sensitization.

TCRdb independently ran MiXCR on the RACE reads; one entry per CDR3 protein. The sample contains 85,000 to 90,000 distinct CDR3 sequences, 9.6% of which appear only once. The sample's time point: pre-sensitization, week 0. Treatment specified: therapeutic diphenylcyclopropenone sensitization with weekly scalp DPC. Germline lookup yields CDR1 MNHEY and CDR2 SVGEGT. Trimming pared 0 bases from V and 14 bases from J, leaving 11 bases between. CDR3 size: 12 residues. This TCR derives from a woman aged 40 to 50 with alopecia areata. Some clones in this sample may be carry-over from other donors' samples. V is TRBV6-2 or TRBV6-3 and J is TRBJ1-5; possibly TRBD1 for D (6 bases). The input for sequencing was whole blood, taken in connection with sensitization to the hapten diphenylcyclopropenone (DPC). In nucleotides, the CDR3 is TGTGCCAGCAGTTACTCTGAACGGGACAAGCATTTT. Its protein is CASSYSERDKHF.